The text below deals with one TCR beta chain. Its matching antigen is unknown. Germline V gives CDR1 MGHRA, CDR2 YSYEKL. The V and J ends lost 4 bases and 7 bases, in that order; junction bases with no gene match: 6. The CDR3 spans 14 residues. The sample originates from a study of cytomegalovirus exposure and HLA in healthy donors. Findings and caveats of the study: Previous analysis showed most TCR beta V segments were productive about 90% or about 30% of the time. Presence/absence analyses assumed roughly uniform sequencing depth across donors, which may not hold.

PCR used 60 Vbeta primers and 13 Jbeta primers. Assay used: immunoSEQ multiplex PCR; TCRdb lists only in-frame clones, some missing. The sample has approximately 120,000 clones, around 81% seen once. The chain combines TRBV4-1 with TRBJ2-2; 7 bases are a match to TRBD1. The sample consisted of PBMCs. The origin of this receptor is a woman in her 30s in good health and CMV-seronegative. The CDR3 is CASSPDRVGGELFF. In DNA form, the CDR3 reads TGCGCCAGCAGCCCCGACAGGGTGGGCGGGGAGCTGTTTTTT.